This T cell receptor beta chain was obtained from a study of beta chain features in type 1 diabetes (dated by TCRdb to 2017 to 2018). For the study in its entirety: Mean age, gender distribution, total cell number and subset yield were not different between patients and healthy donors. A total of roughly 100 million sorted cells were examined across all samples, and a strong correlation was observed between cell number per subset and RNA yield. The study compared TCRB repertoires of sorted circulating CD4+ T cell subsets between recently diagnosed type 1 diabetes patients and matched healthy donors. Naive and central memory subsets were obtained from all 30 or so donors, but regulatory and stem cell-like memory subsets were isolated from only 8 patients and roughly eight healthy donors. Points the paper makes about the study in general: Naive, central memory and regulatory TCRB repertoires appeared to be more similar among patients than among healthy donors. In all four CD4+ subsets, TCRB CDR3 length was moderately but significantly shorter in type 1 diabetes patients. Because cDNA was sequenced instead of genomic DNA, activated cells with high expression could be over-represented, although the groups did not differ in activation or CD3 levels. PCR might favor shorter templates, but patient and control samples were amplified and corrected together, so any skew would affect both groups equally. At VDJ recombination sites, type 1 diabetes patients had fewer insertions and more deleted nucleotides, which implies abnormalities in thymic rearrangement. Because the HLA sub-analyses included only small numbers of individuals, any influence of HLA type on TCRB rearrangement was left unresolved.

Comments on this clone: This receptor's antigen is unknown. One base away there is no much larger clone; base qualities are not given.

The entire isolated RNA was reverse transcribed using the High Capacity cDNA Reverse Transcription Kit, and thus expressed TCRB transcripts were sequenced. Deep immunoSEQ sequencing was applied to naive, central memory and regulatory T cell samples, giving an average of about 3.4 million total reads per sample. After sorted cells were lysed in RLT buffer, RNA was extracted with DNase-treated RNeasy Micro or Mini kits, with the choice depending on cell number. To prevent cross-contamination, every cell subset was processed on its own, while patient and healthy donor samples were processed together. The immunoSEQ multiplex PCR was used to amplify TCRB sequences from cDNA, generating 87-bp fragments that spanned the CDR3 region. The amplicons were sequenced using the Illumina HiSeq platform. The paper's data handling went like this. Synthetic template baselines were used to correct PCR bias computationally, reads within Hamming distance 2 were collapsed together, and singletons that could not be merged were discarded. Reads were aligned against IMGT so that V, D and J genes, CDR3 length and insertions or deletions at six rearrangement sites could be assigned. Clonotype counts were normalized to sorted cell number within each subset before computing true diversity and Gini coefficients with the tcR R package. The overlap coefficient, calculated on TCRB nucleotide sequences, was used to measure repertoire sharing. Out-of-frame TCRB sequences from naive cells were analyzed to stand in for the pre-selection repertoire. The source is immuneACCESS, and TCRdb retained only in-frame sequences with V and J called. Part of the clones is not carried over; for the studies checked, unresolved V genes explain less than half of this, and the remainder is unexplained. Clone size and the V and J calls come from that table; the DNA yielded D and trimming. The sample table lists 600,000 to 700,000 clones, 13% of them with a count of one. Approximately 0.021% of the sample is held by the ten biggest clonotypes.

Each donor gave one peripheral blood draw, averaging approximately 120 mL, which was collected into heparinised tubes. A BD FACSAria II and a panel including CD45RO, CCR7, CD25, CD127, CD95 and CD27 were used to sort naive, central memory, regulatory and stem cell-like memory CD4+ T cells. A purity above 98% was achieved for all sorted populations. Right away, PBMCs were isolated by Lymphoprep density gradient centrifugation and were stained directly, with no culture step. So that batch effects would be minimized, each experiment stained and sorted samples in pairs, pairing one healthy donor with one patient. CDR1 and CDR2 are read off the germline V gene as SGHTA and FQGNSA. Its CDR3 holds 16 amino acids, cysteine through phenylalanine. Just the 48-base CDR3 DNA is kept, in frame starting at base 1. The junction shows trimming of 0 bases on V and 6 bases on J, and the gene matches do not reach 3 bases of it.

The TCR sequence derives from a young man with type 1 diabetes. The chain joins TRBV7-2 to TRBJ2-7; TRBD2 fits 15 bases in the junction. Sequenced input: naive CD4+ T cells from blood. The intended sense of this specimen's cell subset or site label: true naive CD4+ T cells. The CDR3 region reads CASSLAGTSGGIEQYF. The nucleotide sequence is TGTGCCAGCAGCTTAGCCGGGACTAGCGGGGGGATCGAGCAGTACTTC.